The 6 T cell receptor beta chains below all came from one sample that was sequenced in a study of shared clonotypes between healthy human individuals. Sequencing used immunoSEQ multiplex PCR; TCRdb keeps in-frame clones, though not all of them. The table has over 300,000 clones, 80% to 90% seen once. Sequencing was carried out using memory CD8+ T cells sorted from blood. Sample subset: CD45RO+ cells pooled with CCR7-negative TemRA cells. The receptors shown here come from a man aged 18 to 35 in good health.

The V gene is TRBV5-5, the J gene TRBJ2-7; 9 bases are a match to TRBD1. CDR1 SGHKS and CDR2 YYEKEE come from the germline V gene (reference sequence). There are 16 residues in the CDR3. Trimming at V came to 9 bases and at J to 4 bases, leaving 17 bases not matched to a gene. The CDR3 loop reads CATTLDYGTGIYEQYF. The CDR3 coding sequence is TGTGCCACGACGCTTGACTACGGGACAGGGATATACGAGCAGTACTTC.

The chain has TRBV28 and TRBJ2-1; 11 bases map to TRBD2. V was pared by 6 bases and J by 3 bases, with 4 bases of the junction left unmatched. CDR1 is MDHEN, CDR2 SYDVKM, per germline. This CDR3 region has 15 residues. The CDR3 region is CASSSGTSGYNEQFF. The CDR3 DNA follows: TGTGCCAGCAGCTCAGGGACTAGCGGCTACAATGAGCAGTTCTTC.

The rearrangement links TRBV30 to TRBJ2-2; D remains unclear. The V and J ends lost 0 bases and 0 bases respectively, with 11 bases between them. The CDR3 is made up of 16 amino acids. In germline, CDR1 is GTSNPN, CDR2 SVGIG (reference sequence). In nucleotides, the CDR3 is TGTGCCTGGAGTGTACAGTCAACTCCGAACACCGGGGAGCTGTTTTTT. This sequence encodes CAWSVQSTPNTGELFF.

V and J are TRBV7-8 and TRBJ2-5; D not certain. The CDR3 contains 13 residues. The germline V gene encodes CDR1 SGHVS and CDR2 FQNEAQ. Trimming pared 2 bases from V and 5 bases from J, leaving 9 bases between. The CDR3 loop reads CASSLLSRETQYF. The CDR3 DNA reads as TGTGCCAGCAGCTTATTAAGTCGGGAGACCCAGTACTTC.

In DNA, the CDR3 is TGTGCCATCGGGGGGGGAGCAGAGCCCCAGCATTTT. This translates into CAIGGGAEPQHF. The J gene is TRBJ1-5, the V gene TRBV10-3, with D maybe TRBD1 (5 bases). The V gene lost 8 bases and the J gene lost 8 bases, with 13 bases spanning the gap. This CDR3 is built from 12 residues. Germline loops: CDR1 ENHRY, CDR2 SYGVKD.

The rearrangement links TRBV7-9 to TRBJ1-4; no reliable D call. CDR1 and CDR2 (germline): SEHNR, FQNEAQ (reference sequence). The CDR3 has 15 residues. Trimming cost V 2 bases and J 5 bases, with 12 bases left between them. For the CDR3, the DNA is TGTGCCAGCAGCTTACCCGACGGCCTAAATGAAAAACTGTTTTTT. Translation gives CASSLPDGLNEKLFF.